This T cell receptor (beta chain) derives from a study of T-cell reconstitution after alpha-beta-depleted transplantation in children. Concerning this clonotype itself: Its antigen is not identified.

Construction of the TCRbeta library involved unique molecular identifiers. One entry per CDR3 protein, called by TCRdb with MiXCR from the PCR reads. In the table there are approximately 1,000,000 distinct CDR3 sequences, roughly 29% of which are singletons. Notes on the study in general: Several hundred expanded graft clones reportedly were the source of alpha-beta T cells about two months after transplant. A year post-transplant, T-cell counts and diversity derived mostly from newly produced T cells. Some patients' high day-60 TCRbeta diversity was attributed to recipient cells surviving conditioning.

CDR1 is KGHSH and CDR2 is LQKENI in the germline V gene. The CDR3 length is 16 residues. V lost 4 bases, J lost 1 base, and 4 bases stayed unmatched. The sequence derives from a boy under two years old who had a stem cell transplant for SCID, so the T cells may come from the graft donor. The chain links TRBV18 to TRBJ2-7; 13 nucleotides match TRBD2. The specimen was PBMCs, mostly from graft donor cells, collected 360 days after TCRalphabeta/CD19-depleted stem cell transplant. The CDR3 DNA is TGTGCCAGCTCACTTCGGACTAGCGGGGGATCCTACGAGCAGTACTTC. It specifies CASSLRTSGGSYEQYF.